This TCR beta chain came from a study of memory CD4+ T cells and cytomegalovirus serostatus. This clone appeared a single time. Single viable CD3+CD4+CD8-CD45RO+ cells were sorted as the memory CD4+ T cells. Method: immunoSEQ multiplex PCR; TCRdb's copy keeps in-frame clones and lacks some. Altogether approximately 49,000 clones are present, around four fifths being singletons, with the ten largest covering just over 0.6%. This TCR was recovered from an adult in good health and CMV-seronegative. The sample taken for sequencing was memory CD4+ T cells from blood.

CDR3 protein: CASSLSARGAYEQYF. Written as DNA, the CDR3 is TGTGCCAGCAGCTTATCGGCCAGAGGGGCCTACGAGCAGTACTTC. The chain employs TRBV7-2 and TRBJ2-7; the D gene could be TRBD1 or TRBD2 (5 bases each). Deletions cut 2 bases from V and 2 bases from J, with 13 bases between. Germline lookup yields CDR1 SGHTA and CDR2 FQGNSA. CDR3 length: 15 amino acids.